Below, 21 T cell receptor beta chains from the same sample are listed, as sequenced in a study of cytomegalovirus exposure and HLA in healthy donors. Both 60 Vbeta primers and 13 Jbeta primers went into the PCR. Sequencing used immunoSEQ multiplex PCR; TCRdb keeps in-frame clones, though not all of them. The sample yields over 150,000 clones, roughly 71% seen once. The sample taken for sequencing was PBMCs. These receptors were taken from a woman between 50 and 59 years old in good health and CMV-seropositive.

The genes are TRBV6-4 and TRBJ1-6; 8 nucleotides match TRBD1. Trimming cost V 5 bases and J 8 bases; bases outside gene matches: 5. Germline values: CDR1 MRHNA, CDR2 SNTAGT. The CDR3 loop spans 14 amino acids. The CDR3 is CASSLTGEDSPLHF. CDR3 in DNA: TGTGCCAGCAGTTTGACAGGGGAGGATTCACCCCTCCACTTT.

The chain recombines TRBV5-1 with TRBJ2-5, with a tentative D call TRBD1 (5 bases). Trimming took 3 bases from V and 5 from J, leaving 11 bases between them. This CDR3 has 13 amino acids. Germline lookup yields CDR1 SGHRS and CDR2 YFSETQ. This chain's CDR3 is CASSSQGGETQYF. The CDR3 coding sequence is TGCGCCAGCAGCTCTCAGGGTGGCGAGACCCAGTACTTC.

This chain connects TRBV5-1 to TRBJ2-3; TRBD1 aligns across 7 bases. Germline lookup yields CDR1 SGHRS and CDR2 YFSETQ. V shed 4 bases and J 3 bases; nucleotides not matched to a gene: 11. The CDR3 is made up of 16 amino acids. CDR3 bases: TGCGCCAGCAGCCTTCGGACAGGTCTTGGGACAGATACGCAGTATTTT. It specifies CASSLRTGLGTDTQYF. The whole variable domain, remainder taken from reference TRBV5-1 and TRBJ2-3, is KAGVTQTPRYLIKTRGQQVTLSCSPISGHRSVSWYQQTPGQGLQFLFEYFSETQRNKGNFPGRFSGRQFSNSRSEMNVSTLELGDSALYLCASSLRTGLGTDTQYFGPGTRLTVL.

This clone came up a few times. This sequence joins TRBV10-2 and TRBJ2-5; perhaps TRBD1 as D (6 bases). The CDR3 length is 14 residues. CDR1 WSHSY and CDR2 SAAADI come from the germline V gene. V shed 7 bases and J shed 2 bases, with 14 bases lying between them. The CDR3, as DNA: TGCGCCAGCAAAGTGACAGGAACACAAGAGACCCAGTACTTC. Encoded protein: CASKVTGTQETQYF.

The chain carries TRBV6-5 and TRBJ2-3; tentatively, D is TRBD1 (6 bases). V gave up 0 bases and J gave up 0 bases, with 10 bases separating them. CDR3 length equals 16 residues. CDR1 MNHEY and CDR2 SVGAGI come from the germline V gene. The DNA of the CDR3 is TGTGCCAGCAGTTACTCGGTGGGACAAAGCACAGATACGCAGTATTTT. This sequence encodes CASSYSVGQSTDTQYF.

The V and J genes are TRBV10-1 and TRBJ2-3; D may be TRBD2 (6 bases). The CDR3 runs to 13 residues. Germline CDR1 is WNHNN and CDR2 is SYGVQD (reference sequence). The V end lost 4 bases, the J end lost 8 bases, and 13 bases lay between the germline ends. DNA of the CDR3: TGCGCCAGCAGTGGGACGGAGGGACCTACGCAGTATTTT. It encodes CASSGTEGPTQYF.

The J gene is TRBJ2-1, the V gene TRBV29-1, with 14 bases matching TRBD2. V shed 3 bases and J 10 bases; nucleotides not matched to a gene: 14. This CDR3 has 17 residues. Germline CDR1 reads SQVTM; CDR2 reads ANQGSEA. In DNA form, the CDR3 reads TGCAGCGTTGAGAAAAGGGCGGGACTAGCGGGGGCCGGGGAGCAGTTCTTC. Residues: CSVEKRAGLAGAGEQFF.

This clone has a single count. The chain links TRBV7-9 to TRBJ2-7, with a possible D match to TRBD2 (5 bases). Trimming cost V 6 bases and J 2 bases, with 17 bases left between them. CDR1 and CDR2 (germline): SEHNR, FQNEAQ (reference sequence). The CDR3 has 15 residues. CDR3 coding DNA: TGTGCCAGCAGTCACACAGACACGGGAACCTACGAGCAGTACTTC. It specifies CASSHTDTGTYEQYF.

CDR3 DNA: TGTGCTAGTGCTCCCGGGGCTGGGGGGAACATTCAGTACTTC. This codes for CASAPGAGGNIQYF. This chain uses TRBV12-5 with TRBJ2-4, with D tentatively TRBD2 (6 bases). The CDR3 has 14 residues. V was trimmed by 7 bases and J by 7 bases, leaving 17 bases between them. Looked up from germline, CDR1 is LGHNT and CDR2 is FRNRAP.

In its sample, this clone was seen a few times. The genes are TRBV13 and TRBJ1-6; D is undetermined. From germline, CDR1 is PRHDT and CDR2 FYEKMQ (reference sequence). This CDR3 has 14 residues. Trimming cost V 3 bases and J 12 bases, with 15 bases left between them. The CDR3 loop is CASSLGRRAEPLHF. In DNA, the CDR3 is TGTGCCAGCAGCTTGGGCAGGCGAGCCGAACCCCTCCACTTT.

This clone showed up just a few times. CDR3 nucleotide sequence: TGTGCCAGCAGCCCGAGACCTACAGAAGGAAACACCATATATTTT. Its protein product is CASSPRPTEGNTIYF. The chain carries TRBV7-9 and TRBJ1-3; no clear D. This CDR3 contains 15 residues. V lost 5 bases to trimming and J lost 4 bases, with 15 bases between them. From germline, CDR1 is SEHNR and CDR2 FQNEAQ (reference sequence).

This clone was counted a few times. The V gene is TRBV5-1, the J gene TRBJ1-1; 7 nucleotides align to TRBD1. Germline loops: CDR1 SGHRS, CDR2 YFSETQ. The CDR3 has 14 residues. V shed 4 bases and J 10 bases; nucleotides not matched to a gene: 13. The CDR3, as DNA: TGCGCCAGCAGCCGGACGGGGGACAGAGCGGCAGCTTTCTTT. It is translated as CASSRTGDRAAAFF.

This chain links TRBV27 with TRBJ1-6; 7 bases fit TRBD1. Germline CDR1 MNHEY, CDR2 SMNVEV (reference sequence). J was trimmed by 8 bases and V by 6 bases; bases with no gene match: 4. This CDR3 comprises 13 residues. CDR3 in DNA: TGTGCCAGCAGCGACAGGGTGGATTCACCCCTCCACTTT. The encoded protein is CASSDRVDSPLHF.

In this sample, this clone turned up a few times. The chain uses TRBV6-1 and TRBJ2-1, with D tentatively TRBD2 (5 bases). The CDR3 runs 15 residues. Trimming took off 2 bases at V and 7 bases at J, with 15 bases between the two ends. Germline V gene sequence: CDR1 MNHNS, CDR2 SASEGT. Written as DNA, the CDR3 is TGTGCCAGCAGTGAACGGCTAGCCTCTTTTAATGAGCAGTTCTTC. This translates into CASSERLASFNEQFF.

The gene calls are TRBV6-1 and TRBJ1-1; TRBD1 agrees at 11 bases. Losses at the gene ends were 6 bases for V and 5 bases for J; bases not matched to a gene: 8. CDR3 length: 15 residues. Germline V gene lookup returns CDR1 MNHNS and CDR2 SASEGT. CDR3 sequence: CASRGTGGRVTEAFF. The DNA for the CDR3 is TGTGCCAGCAGGGGGACAGGGGGTAGGGTAACTGAAGCTTTCTTT.

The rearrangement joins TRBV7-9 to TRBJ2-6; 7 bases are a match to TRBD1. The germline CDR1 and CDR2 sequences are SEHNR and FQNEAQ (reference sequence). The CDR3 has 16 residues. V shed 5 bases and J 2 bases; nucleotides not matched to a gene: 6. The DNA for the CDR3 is TGTGCCAGCAGCCCAACAGGGGCCGCTGGGGCCAACGTCCTGACTTTC. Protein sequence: CASSPTGAAGANVLTF. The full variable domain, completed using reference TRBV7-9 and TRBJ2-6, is DTGVSQNPRHKITKRGQNVTFRCDPISEHNRLYWYRQTLGQGPEFLTYFQNEAQLEKSRLLSDRFSAERPKGSFSTLEIQRTEQGDSAMYLCASSPTGAAGANVLTFGAGSRLTVL.

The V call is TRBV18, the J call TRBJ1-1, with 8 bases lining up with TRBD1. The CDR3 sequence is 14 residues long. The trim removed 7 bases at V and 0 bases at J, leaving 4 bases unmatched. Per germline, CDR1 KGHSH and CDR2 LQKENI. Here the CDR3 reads CASYGQGLNTEAFF. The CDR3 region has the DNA TGTGCCAGCTATGGACAGGGCTTGAACACTGAAGCTTTCTTT.

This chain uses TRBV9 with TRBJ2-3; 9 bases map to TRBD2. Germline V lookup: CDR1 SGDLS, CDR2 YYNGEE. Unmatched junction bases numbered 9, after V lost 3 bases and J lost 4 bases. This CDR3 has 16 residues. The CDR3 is CASSAEGGLAADTQYF. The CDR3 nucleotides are TGTGCCAGCAGCGCCGAGGGGGGACTAGCAGCAGATACGCAGTATTTT.

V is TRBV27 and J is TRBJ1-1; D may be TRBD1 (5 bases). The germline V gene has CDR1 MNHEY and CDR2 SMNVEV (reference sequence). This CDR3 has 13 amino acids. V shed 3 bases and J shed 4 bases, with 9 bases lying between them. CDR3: CASSLLGGTEAFF. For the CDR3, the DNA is TGTGCCAGCAGTTTGTTGGGGGGCACTGAAGCTTTCTTT.

CDR3: CASRPSTSGGRTDTQYF. In DNA, the CDR3 is TGCGCCAGCAGACCGTCGACTAGCGGGGGACGGACAGATACGCAGTATTTT. The rearrangement uses TRBV5-1 and TRBJ2-3; 12 bases are shared with TRBD2. Trimming at V came to 5 bases and at J to 3 bases, leaving 10 bases not matched to a gene. This CDR3 spans 17 amino acids. Germline CDR1 reads SGHRS; CDR2 reads YFSETQ.

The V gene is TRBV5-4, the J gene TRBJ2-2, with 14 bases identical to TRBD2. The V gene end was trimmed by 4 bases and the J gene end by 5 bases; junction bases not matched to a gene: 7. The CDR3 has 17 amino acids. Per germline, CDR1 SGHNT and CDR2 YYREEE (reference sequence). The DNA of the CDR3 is TGTGCCAGCAGCGGACTAGCGGGGGGTTTCGGGACCGGGGAGCTGTTTTTT. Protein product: CASSGLAGGFGTGELFF. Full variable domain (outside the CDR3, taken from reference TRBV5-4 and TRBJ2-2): ETGVTQSPTHLIKTRGQQVTLRCSSQSGHNTVSWYQQALGQGPQFIFQYYREEENGRGNFPPRFSGLQFPNYSSELNVNALELDDSALYLCASSGLAGGFGTGELFFGEGSRLTVL.